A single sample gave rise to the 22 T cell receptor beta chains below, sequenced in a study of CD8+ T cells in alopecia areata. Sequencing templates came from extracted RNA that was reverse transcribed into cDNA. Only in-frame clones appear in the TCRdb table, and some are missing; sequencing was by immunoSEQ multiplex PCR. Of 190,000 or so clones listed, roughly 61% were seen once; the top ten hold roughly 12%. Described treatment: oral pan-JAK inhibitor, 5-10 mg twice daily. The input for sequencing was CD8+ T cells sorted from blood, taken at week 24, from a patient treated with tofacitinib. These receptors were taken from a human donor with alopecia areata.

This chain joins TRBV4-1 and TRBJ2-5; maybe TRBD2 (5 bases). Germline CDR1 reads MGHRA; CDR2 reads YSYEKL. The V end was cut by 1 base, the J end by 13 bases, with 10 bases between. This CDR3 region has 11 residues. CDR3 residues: CASSQAEDWYF. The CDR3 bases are TGCGCCAGCAGCCAAGCAGAGGACTGGTACTTC.

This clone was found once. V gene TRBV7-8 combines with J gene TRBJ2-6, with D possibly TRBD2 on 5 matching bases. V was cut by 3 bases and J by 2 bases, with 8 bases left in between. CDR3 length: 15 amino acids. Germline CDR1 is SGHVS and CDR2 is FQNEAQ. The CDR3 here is CASSLDSPGANVLTF. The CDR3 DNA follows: TGTGCCAGCAGCTTGGACTCGCCTGGGGCCAACGTCCTGACTTTC.

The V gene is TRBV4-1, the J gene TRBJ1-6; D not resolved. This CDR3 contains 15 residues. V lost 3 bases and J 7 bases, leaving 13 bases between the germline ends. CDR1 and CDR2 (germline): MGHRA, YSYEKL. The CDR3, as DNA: TGCGCCAGCAGCCACAACCCGGCGGGGAATTCACCCCTCCACTTT. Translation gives CASSHNPAGNSPLHF.

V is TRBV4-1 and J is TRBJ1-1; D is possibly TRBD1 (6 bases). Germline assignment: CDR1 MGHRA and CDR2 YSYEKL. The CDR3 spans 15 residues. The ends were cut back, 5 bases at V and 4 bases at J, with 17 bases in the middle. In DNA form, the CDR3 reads TGCGCCAGCAGCGACCGTGGGGGGCGCGGCACTGAAGCTTTCTTT. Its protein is CASSDRGGRGTEAFF.

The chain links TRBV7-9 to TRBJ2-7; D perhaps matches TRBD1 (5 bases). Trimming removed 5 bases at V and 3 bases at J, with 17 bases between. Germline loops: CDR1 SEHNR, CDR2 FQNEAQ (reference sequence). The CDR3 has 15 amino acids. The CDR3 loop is CASSPERQSDYEQYF. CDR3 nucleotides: TGTGCCAGCAGCCCGGAGAGACAGAGCGACTACGAGCAGTACTTC.

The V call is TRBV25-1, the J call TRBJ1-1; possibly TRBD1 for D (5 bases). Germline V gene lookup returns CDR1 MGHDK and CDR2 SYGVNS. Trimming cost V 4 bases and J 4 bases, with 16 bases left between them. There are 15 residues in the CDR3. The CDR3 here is CASSVAGIRFTEAFF. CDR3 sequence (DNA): TGTGCCAGCAGTGTGGCAGGGATACGGTTCACTGAAGCTTTCTTT.

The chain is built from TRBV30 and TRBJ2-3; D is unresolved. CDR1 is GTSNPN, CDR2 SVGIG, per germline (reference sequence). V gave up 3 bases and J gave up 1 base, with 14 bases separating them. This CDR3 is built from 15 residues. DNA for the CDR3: TGTGCCTGGAGCGCCGAGGCGGCCCGCACAGATACGCAGTATTTT. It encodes CAWSAEAARTDTQYF.

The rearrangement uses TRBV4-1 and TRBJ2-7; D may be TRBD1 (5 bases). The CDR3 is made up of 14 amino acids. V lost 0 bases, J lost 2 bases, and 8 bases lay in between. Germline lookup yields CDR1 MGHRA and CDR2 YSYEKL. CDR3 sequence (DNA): TGCGCCAGCAGCCAAGAGCCAGGGACCTACGAGCAGTACTTC. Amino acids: CASSQEPGTYEQYF.

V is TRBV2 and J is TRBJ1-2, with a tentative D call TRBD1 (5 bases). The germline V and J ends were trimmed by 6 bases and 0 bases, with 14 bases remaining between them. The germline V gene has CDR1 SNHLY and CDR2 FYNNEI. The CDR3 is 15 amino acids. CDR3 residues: CASRGDLSANYGYTF. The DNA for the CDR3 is TGTGCCAGCAGGGGGGACCTCTCAGCTAACTATGGCTACACCTTC.

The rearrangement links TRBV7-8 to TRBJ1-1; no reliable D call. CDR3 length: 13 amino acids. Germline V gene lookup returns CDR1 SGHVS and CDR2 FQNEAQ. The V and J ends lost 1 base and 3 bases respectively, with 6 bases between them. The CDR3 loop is CASSLDQYTEAFF. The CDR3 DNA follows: TGTGCCAGCAGCTTAGACCAATACACTGAAGCTTTCTTT.

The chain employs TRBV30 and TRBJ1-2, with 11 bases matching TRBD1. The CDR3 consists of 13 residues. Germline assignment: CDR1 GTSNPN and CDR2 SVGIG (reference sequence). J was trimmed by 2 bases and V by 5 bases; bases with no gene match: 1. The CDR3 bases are TGTGCCTGGTGGACAGGGGGCAACTATGGCTACACCTTC. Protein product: CAWWTGGNYGYTF.

CDR3 residues: CASRDSSSAQYF. DNA of the CDR3: TGTGCTAGCCGGGACTCAAGTTCTGCGCAGTATTTT. The chain is built from TRBV12-5 and TRBJ2-3; D may be TRBD2 (6 bases). Trimming stripped 9 bases from V and 10 bases from J, with 17 bases between. The CDR3 runs to 12 residues. CDR1 is LGHNT, CDR2 FRNRAP, per germline. The variable domain in full, with the rest retrieved from reference TRBV12-5 and TRBJ2-3, is DARVTQTPRHKVTEMGQEVTMRCQPILGHNTVFWYRQTMMQGLELLAYFRNRAPLDDSGMPKDRFSAEMPDATLATLKIQPSEPRDSAVYFCASRDSSSAQYFGPGTRLTVL.

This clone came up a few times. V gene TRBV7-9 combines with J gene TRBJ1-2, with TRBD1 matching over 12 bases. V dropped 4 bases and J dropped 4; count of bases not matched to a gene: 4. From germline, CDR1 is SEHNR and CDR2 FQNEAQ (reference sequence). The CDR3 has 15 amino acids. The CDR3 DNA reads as TGTGCCAGCAGCTCAGGGACAGGGGGCGTCTATGGCTACACCTTC. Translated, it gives CASSSGTGGVYGYTF.

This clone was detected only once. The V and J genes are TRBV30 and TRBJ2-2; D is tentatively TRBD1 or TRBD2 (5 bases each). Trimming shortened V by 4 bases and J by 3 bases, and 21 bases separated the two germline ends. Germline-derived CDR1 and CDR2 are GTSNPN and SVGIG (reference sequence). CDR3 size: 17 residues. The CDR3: CAWKGVSWQGYTGELFF. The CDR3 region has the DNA TGTGCCTGGAAGGGAGTTTCCTGGCAGGGTTACACCGGGGAGCTGTTTTTT.

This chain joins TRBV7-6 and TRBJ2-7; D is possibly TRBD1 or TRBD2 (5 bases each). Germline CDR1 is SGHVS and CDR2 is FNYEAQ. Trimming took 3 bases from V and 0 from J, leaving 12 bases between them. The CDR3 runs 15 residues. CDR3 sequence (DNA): TGTGCCAGCAGCTTGGGGACGGCGAGCTCCTACGAGCAGTACTTC. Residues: CASSLGTASSYEQYF.

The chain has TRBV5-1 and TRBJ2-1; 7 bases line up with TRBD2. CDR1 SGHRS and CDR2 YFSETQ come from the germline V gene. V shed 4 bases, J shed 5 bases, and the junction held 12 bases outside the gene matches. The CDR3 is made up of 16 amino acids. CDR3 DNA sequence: TGCGCCAGCAGCACAGACTCCGGGACTACAGACAATGAGCAGTTCTTC. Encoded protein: CASSTDSGTTDNEQFF.

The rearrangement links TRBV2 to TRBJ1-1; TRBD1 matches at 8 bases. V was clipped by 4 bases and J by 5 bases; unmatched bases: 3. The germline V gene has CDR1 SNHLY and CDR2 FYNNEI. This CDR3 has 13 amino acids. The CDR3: CASSVDRGTEAFF. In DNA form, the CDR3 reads TGTGCCAGCAGTGTAGACAGGGGAACTGAAGCTTTCTTT. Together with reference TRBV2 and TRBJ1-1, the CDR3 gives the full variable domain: EPEVTQTPSHQVTQMGQEVILRCVPISNHLYFYWYRQILGQKVEFLVSFYNNEISEKSEIFDDQFSVERPDGSNFTLKIRSTKLEDSAMYFCASSVDRGTEAFFGQGTRLTVV.

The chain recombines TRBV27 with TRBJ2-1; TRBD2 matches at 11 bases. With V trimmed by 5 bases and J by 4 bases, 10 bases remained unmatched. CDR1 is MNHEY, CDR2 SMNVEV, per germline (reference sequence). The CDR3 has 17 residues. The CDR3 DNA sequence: TGTGCCAGCAGTCCCCGTAGCGGGGGGGCCGGATACAATGAGCAGTTCTTC. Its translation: CASSPRSGGAGYNEQFF.

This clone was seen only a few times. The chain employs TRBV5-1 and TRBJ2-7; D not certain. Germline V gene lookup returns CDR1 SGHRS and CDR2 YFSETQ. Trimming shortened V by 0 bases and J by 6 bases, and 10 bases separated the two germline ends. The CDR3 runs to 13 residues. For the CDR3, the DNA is TGCGCCAGCAGCTTGGGGGGTCCTCGCGAGCAGTACTTC. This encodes CASSLGGPREQYF. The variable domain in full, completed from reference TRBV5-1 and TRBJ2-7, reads KAGVTQTPRYLIKTRGQQVTLSCSPISGHRSVSWYQQTPGQGLQFLFEYFSETQRNKGNFPGRFSGRQFSNSRSEMNVSTLELGDSALYLCASSLGGPREQYFGPGTRLTVT.

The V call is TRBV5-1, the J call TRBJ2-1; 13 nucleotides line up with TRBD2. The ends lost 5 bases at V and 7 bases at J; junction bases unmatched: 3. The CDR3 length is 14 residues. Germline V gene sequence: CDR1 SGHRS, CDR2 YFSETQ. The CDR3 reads CASRGLAGRNEQFF. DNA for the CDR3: TGCGCCAGCAGGGGACTAGCGGGGCGTAATGAGCAGTTCTTC.

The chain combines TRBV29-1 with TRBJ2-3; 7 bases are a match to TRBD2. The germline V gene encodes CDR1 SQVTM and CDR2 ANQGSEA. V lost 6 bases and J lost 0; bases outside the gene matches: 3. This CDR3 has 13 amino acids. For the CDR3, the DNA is TGCAGCGTCCCGGGGGGTAGCACAGATACGCAGTATTTT. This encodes CSVPGGSTDTQYF.

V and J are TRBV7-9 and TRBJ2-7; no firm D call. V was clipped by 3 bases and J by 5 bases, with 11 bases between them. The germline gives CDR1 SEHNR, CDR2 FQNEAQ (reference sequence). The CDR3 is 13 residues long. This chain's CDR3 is CASSFLGVDEQYF. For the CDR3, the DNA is TGTGCCAGCAGCTTTTTGGGCGTTGACGAGCAGTACTTC.